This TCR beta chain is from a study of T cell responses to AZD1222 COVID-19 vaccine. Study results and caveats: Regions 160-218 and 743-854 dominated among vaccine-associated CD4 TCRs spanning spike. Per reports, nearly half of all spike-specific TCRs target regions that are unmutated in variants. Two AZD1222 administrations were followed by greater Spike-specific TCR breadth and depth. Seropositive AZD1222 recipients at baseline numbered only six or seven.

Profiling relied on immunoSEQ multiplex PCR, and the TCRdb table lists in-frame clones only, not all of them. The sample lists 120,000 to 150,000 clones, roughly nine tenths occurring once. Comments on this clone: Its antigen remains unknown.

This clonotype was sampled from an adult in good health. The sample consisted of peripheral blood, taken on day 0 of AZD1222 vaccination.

The CDR3 DNA reads as TGTGCCTGGAGTGCCCGACAGGGGTTTGGCTACACCTTC. This gives the protein CAWSARQGFGYTF. This chain connects TRBV30 to TRBJ1-2; 8 positions match TRBD1. CDR3 length: 13 amino acids. The trim removed 1 base at V and 7 bases at J, leaving 5 bases unmatched. Germline V CDR1 and CDR2: GTSNPN, SVGIG (reference sequence).